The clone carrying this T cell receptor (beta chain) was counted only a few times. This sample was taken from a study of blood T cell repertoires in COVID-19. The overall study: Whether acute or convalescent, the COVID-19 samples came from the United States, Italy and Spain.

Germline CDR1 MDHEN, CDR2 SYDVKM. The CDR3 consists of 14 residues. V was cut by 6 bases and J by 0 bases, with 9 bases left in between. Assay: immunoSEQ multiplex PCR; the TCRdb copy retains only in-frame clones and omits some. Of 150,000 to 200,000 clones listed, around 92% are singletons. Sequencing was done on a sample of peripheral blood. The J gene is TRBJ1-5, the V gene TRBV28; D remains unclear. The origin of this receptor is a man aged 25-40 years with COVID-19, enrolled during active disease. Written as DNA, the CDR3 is TGTGCCAGCAGGACGGGAGCTAGCAATCAGCCCCAGCATTTT. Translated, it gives CASRTGASNQPQHF. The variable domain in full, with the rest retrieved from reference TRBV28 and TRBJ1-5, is DVKVTQSSRYLVKRTGEKVFLECVQDMDHENMFWYRQDPGLGLRLIYFSYDVKMKEKGDIPEGYSVSREKKERFSLILESASTNQTSMYLCASRTGASNQPQHFGDGTRLSIL.